Shown below are 26 T cell receptor beta chains from a single sample sequenced in a study of neurological immune-mediated disorders. TCRdb re-derived calls from the 5' RACE reads in MiXCR, one entry per CDR3 protein. The repertoire holds fewer than 50,000 distinct CDR3 sequences, with approximately 12% as singletons. Sample time point: technical triplicate 1. The sequenced material came from PBMCs. The receptor source for this set is a man in his 60s with HTLV-1-associated myelopathy (HAM/TSP).

This clonotype was detected many times. The chain is built from TRBV5-1 and TRBJ2-1; D remains unclear. The germline CDR1 and CDR2 sequences are SGHRS and YFSETQ. V was pared by 4 bases and J by 2 bases, with 7 bases between. The CDR3 is 13 residues long. The CDR3 sequence: CASSRATYNEQFF. The CDR3 region has the DNA TGCGCCAGCAGCCGGGCTACCTACAATGAGCAGTTCTTC.

This clonotype showed up many times. The chain uses TRBV9 and TRBJ2-2; TRBD2 matches 12 bases. Germline CDR1 reads SGDLS; CDR2 reads YYNGEE. The CDR3 has 15 residues. The trim removed 7 bases at V and 0 bases at J, leaving 1 base unmatched. CDR3 sequence: CASGTSGSNTGELFF. The CDR3, as DNA: TGTGCCAGCGGGACTAGCGGGTCGAACACCGGGGAGCTGTTTTTT.

This clonotype has a count of ten or more. The chain has TRBV3-1 and TRBJ1-1; no definite D call. The V gene's germline CDR1 is LGHDT and CDR2 YNNKEL (reference sequence). The V gene lost 2 bases and the J gene lost 0 bases, with 10 bases spanning the gap. This CDR3 has 15 residues. The CDR3 DNA sequence: TGTGCCAGCAGCCAAAATTACCTTATGAACACTGAAGCTTTCTTT. Encoded protein: CASSQNYLMNTEAFF.

This clonotype showed up many times. The V and J genes are TRBV18 and TRBJ2-7; 8 bases are shared with TRBD1. Germline V CDR1 and CDR2: KGHSH, LQKENI. After removal of 2 bases from V and 2 bases from J, the junction contained 5 bases not matched to a gene. This CDR3 is 15 amino acids long. CDR3 nucleotide sequence: TGTGCCAGCTCACCAGGACAGGGAGAACCCTACGAGCAGTACTTC. Residues: CASSPGQGEPYEQYF.

This clonotype was counted many times. The V call is TRBV4-1, the J call TRBJ2-7, with 7 bases aligning to TRBD1. The CDR3 consists of 15 residues. V trimming: 4 bases; J trimming: 4 bases; junction bases outside the gene matches: 10. Germline CDR1 MGHRA, CDR2 YSYEKL. This CDR3 reads CASSPPGQFGYEQYF. In DNA form, the CDR3 reads TGCGCCAGCAGCCCCCCGGGACAGTTTGGGTACGAGCAGTACTTC.

This clonotype occurred many times. This chain uses TRBV6-5 with TRBJ1-6, with a possible D match to TRBD1 (5 bases). With 5 bases removed from V and 5 bases from J, the gap between germline ends came to 7 bases. This CDR3 region has 13 residues. In germline, CDR1 is MNHEY, CDR2 SVGAGI. CDR3 protein: CASSDRDNSPLHF. In nucleotides, the CDR3 is TGTGCCAGCAGTGACAGAGATAATTCACCCCTCCACTTT.

This clonotype was seen ten or more times. The chain carries TRBV18 and TRBJ1-1, with D possibly TRBD1 on 5 matching bases. The V end was cut by 8 bases, the J end by 1 base, with 11 bases between. Per germline, CDR1 KGHSH and CDR2 LQKENI. The CDR3 is 13 amino acids. The CDR3 sequence: CASLLQENTEAFF. CDR3 nucleotide sequence: TGTGCCAGCCTGTTACAGGAGAACACTGAAGCTTTCTTT.

This clonotype occurred many times. The CDR3 sequence is CASRPLAVSYEQYF. The CDR3 DNA reads TGCGCCAGCAGACCGCTAGCGGTTTCCTACGAGCAGTACTTC. The rearrangement joins TRBV5-1 to TRBJ2-7, with 7 bases aligning to TRBD2. This CDR3 is 14 amino acids long. V trimming: 5 bases; J trimming: 1 base; junction bases outside the gene matches: 6. CDR1 SGHRS and CDR2 YFSETQ come from the germline V gene.

This clonotype was counted at least ten times. Germline and junction disagree at one end, which may indicate a read error. The gene calls are TRBV5-1 and TRBJ2-1; D ambiguous. This CDR3 comprises 15 residues. The germline V gene encodes CDR1 SGHRS and CDR2 YFSETQ. DNA for the CDR3: TGCGCCAGCACCTTGCGAGCAGTCTCCTACAATGAGCAGTTCTTC. It yields the protein CASTLRAVSYNEQFF.

This clonotype came up many times. The chain employs TRBV2 and TRBJ2-5; the D call may be TRBD1 or TRBD2 (5 bases each). This CDR3 has 13 residues. V was cut by 6 bases and J by 5 bases, with 13 bases left in between. Germline CDR1 reads SNHLY; CDR2 reads FYNNEI. CDR3: CASSLGPRETQYF. In DNA form, the CDR3 reads TGTGCCAGCAGCTTGGGACCCCGTGAGACCCAGTACTTC.

This clonotype occurred many times. The CDR3 DNA sequence: TGTGCCAGCAGGGCCGGGACAGGGGGCACCGGGGAGCTGTTTTTT. This gives the protein CASRAGTGGTGELFF. J is TRBJ2-2 and V is TRBV12-3 or TRBV12-4, with 11 positions matching TRBD1. CDR3 length: 15 residues. Trimming cost V 6 bases and J 4 bases; bases outside gene matches: 4.

This clonotype appeared many times. V is TRBV5-1 and J is TRBJ2-5, with 12 positions matching TRBD1. CDR3 length: 16 amino acids. The germline CDR1 and CDR2 sequences are SGHRS and YFSETQ. V shed 3 bases, J shed 5 bases, and the junction held 8 bases outside the gene matches. Here the CDR3 DNA reads TGCGCCAGCAGCTGGGGGACAGGGGGCGCGGAGGAGACCCAGTACTTC. It is translated as CASSWGTGGAEETQYF.

This clonotype showed up many times. The rearrangement links TRBV6-1 to TRBJ2-5; 8 bases are a match to TRBD1. The CDR3 totals 14 residues. Germline V gene lookup returns CDR1 MNHNS and CDR2 SASEGT. Trimming took 5 bases from V and 2 from J; bases not matched to a gene: 4. DNA of the CDR3: TGTGCCAGCAGTCCGAGACAGGGGCAAGAGACCCAGTACTTC. Its protein product is CASSPRQGQETQYF.

In its sample, this clonotype was seen once. The gene calls are TRBV7-2 and TRBJ2-1, with 10 bases that match TRBD1. CDR3 length: 14 amino acids. Germline lookup yields CDR1 SGHTA and CDR2 FQGNSA. The ends lost 5 bases at V and 9 bases at J; junction bases unmatched: 7. The CDR3 sequence: CASSRGTGEGEQFF. The DNA for the CDR3 is TGTGCCAGCAGCCGAGGGACAGGGGAGGGTGAGCAGTTCTTC.

This clonotype has ten or more counts. The chain carries TRBV4-1 and TRBJ1-1, with TRBD1 as a possible D gene (5 bases). The CDR3 length is 16 residues. Germline V gene lookup returns CDR1 MGHRA and CDR2 YSYEKL. Deletions cut 0 bases from V and 2 bases from J, with 13 bases between. The CDR3 spells CASSQDRGRFNTEAFF. CDR3 sequence (DNA): TGCGCCAGCAGCCAAGATCGGGGCAGATTCAACACTGAAGCTTTCTTT.

The sample holds many counts of this clonotype. V gene TRBV27 combines with J gene TRBJ2-3; D unclear. The V and J ends lost 1 base and 1 base respectively, with 3 bases between them. Germline V CDR1 and CDR2: MNHEY, SMNVEV (reference sequence). This CDR3 is 13 amino acids long. CDR3 DNA: TGTGCCAGCAGTTTATGGGGCACAGATACGCAGTATTTT. It encodes CASSLWGTDTQYF.

Ten or more counts support this clonotype. This rearrangement joins TRBV5-1 to TRBJ2-1; perhaps TRBD2 as D (6 bases). CDR3 length: 15 amino acids. Trimming took 0 bases from V and 8 from J, leaving 15 bases between them. Germline V gene lookup returns CDR1 SGHRS and CDR2 YFSETQ. The CDR3, as DNA: TGCGCCAGCAGCTTGGAACGGGAGCCACCTTATGAGCAGTTCTTC. This codes for CASSLEREPPYEQFF.

This clonotype was recorded many times. The CDR3 DNA is TGTGCCAGCTCGGACAGCTTAGCTGACGAGCAGTACTTC. It translates to CASSDSLADEQYF. The chain joins TRBV18 to TRBJ2-7, with TRBD1 as a possible D gene (6 bases). Trimming left V 6 bases short and J 5 bases short, with 14 bases between. The CDR3 length is 13 residues. Germline V gives CDR1 KGHSH, CDR2 LQKENI.

The V gene is TRBV11-3, the J gene TRBJ2-1, with 7 positions matching TRBD1. CDR3 size: 15 residues. Germline CDR1 reads SGHNT; CDR2 reads YENEEA. V lost 5 bases, J lost 0 bases, and 4 bases stayed unmatched. CDR3 DNA: TGTGCCAGCAGCCCGGGACAGCACTCCTACAATGAGCAGTTCTTC. It yields the protein CASSPGQHSYNEQFF.

In this sample, this clonotype turned up many times. The gene calls are TRBV9 and TRBJ2-7; TRBD1 matches at 12 bases. Germline V gives CDR1 SGDLS, CDR2 YYNGEE. The V segment lost 3 bases and the J segment 1 base; nucleotides outside the gene matches: 5. The CDR3 loop spans 16 amino acids. The CDR3 reads CASSAGQGARSYEQYF. The CDR3 nucleotides are TGTGCCAGCAGCGCGGGACAGGGGGCGCGTTCCTACGAGCAGTACTTC.

This clonotype was counted at least ten times. The rearrangement links TRBV10-2 to TRBJ2-1; 11 nucleotides match TRBD1. The J segment lost 9 bases and the V segment lost 6 bases, leaving 4 bases of the junction unmatched. Germline V gives CDR1 WSHSY, CDR2 SAAADI. The CDR3 runs 13 residues. CDR3 sequence: CASSGQGAVEQFF. In DNA, the CDR3 is TGCGCCAGCAGCGGACAGGGGGCTGTTGAGCAGTTCTTC.

V usage is TRBV6-1 and J usage is TRBJ2-6, with 11 bases identical to TRBD1. The germline V gene encodes CDR1 MNHNS and CDR2 SASEGT. Trimming took 6 bases from V and 2 from J; bases not matched to a gene: 12. This CDR3 has 19 amino acids. CDR3 coding DNA: TGTGCCAGCAGAAGGGCGGGGGACAGGGGGATTGCTGGGGCCAACGTCCTGACTTTC. Amino acid sequence: CASRRAGDRGIAGANVLTF.

Ten or more counts support this clonotype. The chain joins TRBV10-2 to TRBJ2-7; 10 nucleotides align to TRBD2. The CDR3 consists of 13 residues. The trim removed 7 bases at V and 7 bases at J, leaving 7 bases unmatched. The germline gives CDR1 WSHSY, CDR2 SAAADI. The CDR3 is CASITSGRGEQYF. The CDR3 region has the DNA TGCGCCAGCATCACCAGCGGGAGGGGGGAGCAGTACTTC.

This clonotype was detected ten times or more. This rearrangement joins TRBV5-1 to TRBJ1-1; 7 bases are shared with TRBD1. This CDR3 has 17 amino acids. The germline gives CDR1 SGHRS, CDR2 YFSETQ. V was pared by 0 bases and J by 1 base, with 9 bases of the junction left unmatched. CDR3 coding DNA: TGCGCCAGCAGCTTGGGCGGAGCCGGGACAGCGAACACTGAAGCTTTCTTT. It specifies CASSLGGAGTANTEAFF.

About this clonotype: Given a much more abundant clone one base away, this may be a read error. The chain uses TRBV6-5 and TRBJ1-5; 8 positions match TRBD1. Per germline, CDR1 MNHEY and CDR2 SVGAGI. The length of the CDR3 is 14 residues. Here the CDR3 reads CASSVTGGDQPRHF. In nucleotides, the CDR3 is TGTGCCAGCAGTGTCACAGGGGGTGATCAGCCCCGGCATTTT.

Many counts were recorded for this clonotype. V and J are TRBV12-3 or TRBV12-4 and TRBJ1-5; D is perhaps TRBD1 (6 bases). Deletions cut 7 bases from V and 6 bases from J, with 13 bases between. The CDR3 is 13 amino acids. The CDR3 coding sequence is TGTGCCAGCACCTTGGGGGGCGGTCAGCCCCAGCATTTT. Translating gives CASTLGGGQPQHF.